Listed here are 10 T cell receptor beta chains from one sample, sequenced in a study of molecular identifiers for immune sequencing clone quantification. TCRdb reprocessed the PCR reads via MiXCR and lists one record per CDR3 protein. The sample has approximately 20,000 distinct CDR3 sequences, around 23% seen once. Source material: naive CD8+ T cells from blood, with Jurkat cell RNA spiked in. The subset denotes: FACS-sorted CD8+CD4-CCR7+CD45RA+ naive T cells. These receptors all stem from a human donor in good health. Some libraries in this study had Jurkat cell RNA spiked in.

This clonotype appeared many times. The chain joins TRBV29-1 to TRBJ2-7; D is possibly TRBD1 (5 bases). The CDR3 extends over 13 amino acids. The V gene lost 0 bases and the J gene lost 3 bases, with 9 bases spanning the gap. In germline, CDR1 is SQVTM, CDR2 ANQGSEA. In DNA, the CDR3 is TGCAGCGTTGAAGACGCCAGGGACTACGAGCAGTACTTC. Translation: CSVEDARDYEQYF.

The rearrangement links TRBV28 to TRBJ2-7; 10 positions match TRBD2. CDR1 and CDR2 (germline): MDHEN, SYDVKM. V lost 6 bases and J lost 3; bases outside the gene matches: 5. CDR3 length: 14 residues. CDR3 nucleotides: TGTGCCAGCAGCCTGGGACTAGCGATCTACGAGCAGTACTTC. This gives the protein CASSLGLAIYEQYF.

The chain has TRBV29-1 and TRBJ1-2; possibly TRBD1 for D (5 bases). This CDR3 has 11 amino acids. Germline V gene lookup returns CDR1 SQVTM and CDR2 ANQGSEA. Trimming cost V 6 bases and J 7 bases, with 12 bases left between them. The CDR3 reads CSVDRGSGYTF. The CDR3 region has the DNA TGCAGCGTAGACAGAGGTAGTGGCTACACCTTC.

This clonotype came up once. A much larger clone is a single base away; this may be a read error. This chain uses TRBV24-1 with TRBJ2-1; the D gene is possibly TRBD1 (6 bases). This CDR3 spans 16 amino acids. CDR1 KGHDR and CDR2 SFDVKD come from the germline V gene. CDR3 bases: TGTGCCGCCAGTGATTCCGGGACAAGGATCTACAATGAGCAGTTCTTC. This encodes CAASDSGTRIYNEQFF.

The chain is built from TRBV28 and TRBJ1-5; TRBD1 matches 8 bases. The germline CDR1 and CDR2 sequences are MDHEN and SYDVKM. V shed 3 bases and J 6 bases; nucleotides not matched to a gene: 7. The length of the CDR3 is 15 residues. CDR3 loop: CASSFQGAGSQPQHF. Written as DNA, the CDR3 is TGTGCCAGCAGTTTCCAGGGGGCTGGGAGTCAGCCCCAGCATTTT.

This clonotype occurred many times. The chain links TRBV28 to TRBJ2-2, with D unresolved. Germline CDR1 reads MDHEN; CDR2 reads SYDVKM. Trimming removed 7 bases at V and 0 bases at J, with 18 bases between. This CDR3 region has 17 residues. The CDR3: CASTRSGGKANTGELFF. As DNA, the CDR3 is TGTGCCAGCACCCGATCTGGCGGAAAAGCGAACACCGGGGAGCTGTTTTTT.

This chain links TRBV28 with TRBJ2-1; D not certain. V shed 5 bases and J shed 4 bases, with 6 bases lying between them. The germline CDR1 and CDR2 sequences are MDHEN and SYDVKM. The CDR3 totals 12 residues. CDR3 sequence (DNA): TGTGCCAGCAGTAGGAGTTACAATGAGCAGTTCTTC. It encodes CASSRSYNEQFF.

The J gene is TRBJ2-7, the V gene TRBV28; TRBD1 agrees at 8 bases. The trim removed 7 bases at V and 7 bases at J, leaving 18 bases unmatched. Germline V gene sequence: CDR1 MDHEN, CDR2 SYDVKM. The CDR3 covers 16 residues. This CDR3 reads CASTARTGKLYLEQYF. DNA for the CDR3: TGTGCCAGCACCGCGAGGACAGGGAAACTTTATTTGGAGCAGTACTTC.

Within the sample, this clonotype is medium-sized (0.01 to 0.1%). This rearrangement joins TRBV9 to TRBJ2-3; D is unresolved. This CDR3 comprises 14 residues. The ends were cut back, 2 bases at V and 6 bases at J, with 13 bases in the middle. Germline loops: CDR1 SGDLS, CDR2 YYNGEE. The CDR3 DNA sequence: TGTGCCAGCAGCGTCAAATCGGTGGCGGATACGCAGTATTTT. Its protein product is CASSVKSVADTQYF.

In this sample, this clonotype turned up many times. The chain carries TRBV12-3 or TRBV12-4 and TRBJ1-2, with D perhaps TRBD1 (5 bases). The V and J ends lost 2 bases and 3 bases respectively, with 7 bases between them. CDR3 length equals 13 residues. CDR3 in DNA: TGTGCCAGCAGTTTAAGACAGTACTATGGCTACACCTTC. This encodes CASSLRQYYGYTF.